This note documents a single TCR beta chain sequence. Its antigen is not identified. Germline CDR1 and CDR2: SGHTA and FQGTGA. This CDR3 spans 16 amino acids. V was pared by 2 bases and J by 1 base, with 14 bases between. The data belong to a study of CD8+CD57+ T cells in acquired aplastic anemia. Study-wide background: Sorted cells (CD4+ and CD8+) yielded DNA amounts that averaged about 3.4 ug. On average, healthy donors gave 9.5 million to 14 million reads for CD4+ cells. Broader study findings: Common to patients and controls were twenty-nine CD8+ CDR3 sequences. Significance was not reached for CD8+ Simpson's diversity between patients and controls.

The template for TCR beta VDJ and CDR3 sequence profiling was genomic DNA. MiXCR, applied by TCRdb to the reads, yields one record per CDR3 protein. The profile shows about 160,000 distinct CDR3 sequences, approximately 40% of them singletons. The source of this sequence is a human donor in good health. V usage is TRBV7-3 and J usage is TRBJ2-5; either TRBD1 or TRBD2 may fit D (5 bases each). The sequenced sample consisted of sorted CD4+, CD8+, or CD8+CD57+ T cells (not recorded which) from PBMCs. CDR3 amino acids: CASSLVPGTSQETQYF. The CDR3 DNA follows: TGTGCCAGCAGCTTAGTCCCAGGGACCAGCCAAGAGACCCAGTACTTC.